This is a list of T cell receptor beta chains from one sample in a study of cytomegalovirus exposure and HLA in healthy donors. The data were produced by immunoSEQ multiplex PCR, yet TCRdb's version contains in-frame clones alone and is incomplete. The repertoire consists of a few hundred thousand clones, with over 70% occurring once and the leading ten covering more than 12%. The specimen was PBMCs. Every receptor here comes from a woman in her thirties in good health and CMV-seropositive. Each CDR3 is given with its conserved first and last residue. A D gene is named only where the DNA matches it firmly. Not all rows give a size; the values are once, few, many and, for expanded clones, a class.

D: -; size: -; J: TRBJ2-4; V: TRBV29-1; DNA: TGCAGCGTTGAAGTACGGGCAGGGAGGTCAGCCAAAAACATTCAGTACTTC; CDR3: CSVEVRAGRSAKNIQYF
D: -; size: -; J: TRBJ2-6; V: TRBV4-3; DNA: TGCGCCAGCAGCCAAGGGTACGGCTCTGGGGCCAACGTCCTGACTTTC; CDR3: CASSQGYGSGANVLTF
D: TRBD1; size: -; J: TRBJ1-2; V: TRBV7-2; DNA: TGTGCCAGCAGCTTAGCTTGGGATGGACAGGCCTATGGCTACACCTTC; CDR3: CASSLAWDGQAYGYTF
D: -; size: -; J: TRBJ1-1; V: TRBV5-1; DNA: TGCGCCAGCAGAGTCACTATGAACACTGAAGCTTTCTTT; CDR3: CASRVTMNTEAFF
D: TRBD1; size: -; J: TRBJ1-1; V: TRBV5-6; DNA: TGTGCCAGCAGCTTTGACAGGGGGCGAACTGAAGCTTTCTTT; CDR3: CASSFDRGRTEAFF
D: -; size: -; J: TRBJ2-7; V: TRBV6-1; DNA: TGTGCCAGCAGTGAACCGGCCAACCCATGCGAGCAGTACTTC; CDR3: CASSEPANPCEQYF
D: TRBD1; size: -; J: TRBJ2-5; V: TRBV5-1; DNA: TGCGCCAGCAGCCCCCTCCGCAGGGGGCTAGGGGAGACCCAGTACTTC; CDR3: CASSPLRRGLGETQYF
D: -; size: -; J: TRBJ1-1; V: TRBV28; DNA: TGTGCCAGCAGTTTATTATCAGGGTTCACTGAAGCTTTCTTT; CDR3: CASSLLSGFTEAFF
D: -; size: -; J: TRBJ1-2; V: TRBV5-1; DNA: TGCGCCAGCAGCCTGGAAACCGGGACCGTCTATGGCTACACCTTC; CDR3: CASSLETGTVYGYTF
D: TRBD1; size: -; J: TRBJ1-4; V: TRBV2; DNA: TGTGCCAGCTTTCGGGACAGGGGAAATGAAAAACTGTTTTTT; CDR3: CASFRDRGNEKLFF
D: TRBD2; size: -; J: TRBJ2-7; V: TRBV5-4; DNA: TGTGCCAGTAGCAGTAGCGGGAGGGCCGATTACTACGAGCAGTACTTC; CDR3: CASSSSGRADYYEQYF
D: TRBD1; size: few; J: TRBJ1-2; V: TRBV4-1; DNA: TGCGCCAGCAGCAAACCGGGACAGGGGCTAGGCTACACCTTC; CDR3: CASSKPGQGLGYTF
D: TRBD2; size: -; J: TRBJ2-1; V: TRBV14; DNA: TGTGCCAGCAGCCCGATGACTAGCGGGATCCACAATGAGCAGTTCTTC; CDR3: CASSPMTSGIHNEQFF
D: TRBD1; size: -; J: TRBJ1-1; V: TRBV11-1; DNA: TGTGCCAGCAGCAGACAGGGGAGAGCAATGAACACTGAAGCTTTCTTT; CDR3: CASSRQGRAMNTEAFF
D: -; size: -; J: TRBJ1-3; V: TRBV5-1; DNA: TGCGCCAGCAGCTTGGATCTCGGGGGAAACACCATATATTTT; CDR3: CASSLDLGGNTIYF
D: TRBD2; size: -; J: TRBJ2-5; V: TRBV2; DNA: TGTGCCAGCAGTCCTAGCCTATGGGAGGGCCAAAGAGAAACCCAGTACTTC; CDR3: CASSPSLWEGQRETQYF
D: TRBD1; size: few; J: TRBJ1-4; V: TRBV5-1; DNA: TGCGCCAGCAGCTTAGGACAGGGCGTTAATGAAAAACTGTTTTTT; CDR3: CASSLGQGVNEKLFF
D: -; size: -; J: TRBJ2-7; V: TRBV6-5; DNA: TGTGCCAGCAGTTACTCGCACAGTTTAAGCTCCTACGAGCAGTACTTC; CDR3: CASSYSHSLSSYEQYF
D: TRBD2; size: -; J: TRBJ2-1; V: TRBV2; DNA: TGTGCCAGCAGTGAACCCAAAACTAGCGGGAGGGATGATGAGCAGTTCTTC; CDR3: CASSEPKTSGRDDEQFF
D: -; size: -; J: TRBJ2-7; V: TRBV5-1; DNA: TGCGCCAGCAGCTTGGTCGTCGGCTCCTACGAGCAGTACTTC; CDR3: CASSLVVGSYEQYF
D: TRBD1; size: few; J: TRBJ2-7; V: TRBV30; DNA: TGTGCCTGGAACTCCGGGACAGGGCTGGACGAGCAGTACTTC; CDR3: CAWNSGTGLDEQYF
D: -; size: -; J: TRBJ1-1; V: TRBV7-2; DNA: TGTGCCAGCAGCTTACAGACTAGGGGCTGGTGGAACACTGAAGCTTTCTTT; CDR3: CASSLQTRGWWNTEAFF
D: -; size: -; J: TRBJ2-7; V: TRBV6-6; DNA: TGTGCCAGCAGCCTGGACTCCTACGAGCAGTACTTC; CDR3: CASSLDSYEQYF
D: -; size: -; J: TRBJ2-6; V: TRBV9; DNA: TGTGCCAGCAGCCCTACTGGGGCCAACGTCCTGACTTTC; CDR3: CASSPTGANVLTF
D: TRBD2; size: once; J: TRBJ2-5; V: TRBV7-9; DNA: TGTGCCAGCAGCTCATGGGCTAGCGGGAGTGAGGCCCAGTACTTC; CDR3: CASSSWASGSEAQYF
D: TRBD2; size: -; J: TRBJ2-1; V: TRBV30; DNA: TGTGCCTGGAGTGGAGCTAGCGGGAGGGATTACAATGAGCAGTTCTTC; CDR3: CAWSGASGRDYNEQFF
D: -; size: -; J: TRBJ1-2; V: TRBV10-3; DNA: TGTGCCATCAATCGCCAGCCTAACTATGGCTACACCTTC; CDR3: CAINRQPNYGYTF
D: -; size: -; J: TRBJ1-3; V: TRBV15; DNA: TGTGCCACCAGCAGAGACAGGGCCTCTGGAAACACCATATATTTT; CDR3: CATSRDRASGNTIYF
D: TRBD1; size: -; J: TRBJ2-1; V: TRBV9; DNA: TGTGCCAGCAGCGGGGCGACAGGGGGCCCGGAAGGGGATGAGCAGTTCTTC; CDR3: CASSGATGGPEGDEQFF
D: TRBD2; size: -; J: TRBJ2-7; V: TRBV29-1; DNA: TGCAGCGTTGTCAGCGGGAGAAACTACGAGCAGTACTTC; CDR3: CSVVSGRNYEQYF
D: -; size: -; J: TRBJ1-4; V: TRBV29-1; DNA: TGCAGCGTTGCGACAGAACCTAATGAAAAACTGTTTTTT; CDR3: CSVATEPNEKLFF
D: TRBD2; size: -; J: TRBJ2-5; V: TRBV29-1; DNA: TGCAGCGTCCTCGCCCTGACTAGCGGGAGATGGGGGACCCAGTACTTC; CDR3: CSVLALTSGRWGTQYF
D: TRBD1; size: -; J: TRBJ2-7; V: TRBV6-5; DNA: TGTGCCAGCAGCGAAGACAGGGCCTACGAGCAGTACTTC; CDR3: CASSEDRAYEQYF
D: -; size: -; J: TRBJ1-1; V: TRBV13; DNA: TGTGCCAGCAGCTCCGGAGCTTTCTTT; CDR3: CASSSGAFF
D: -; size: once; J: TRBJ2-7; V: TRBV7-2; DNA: TGTGCCAGCAGCCAACCACCTCAAAAGCAGTACTTC; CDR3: CASSQPPQKQYF
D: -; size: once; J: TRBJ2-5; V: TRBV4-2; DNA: TGTGCCAGCAGCTATGACTGGGGCCAAGAGACCCAGTACTTC; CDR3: CASSYDWGQETQYF
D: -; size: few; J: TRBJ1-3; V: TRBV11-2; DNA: TGTGCCAGCAGCTACGGGGAGGGACCTGGAAACACCATATATTTT; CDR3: CASSYGEGPGNTIYF
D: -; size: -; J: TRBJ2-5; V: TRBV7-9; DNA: TGTGCCAGCAGCTTAGTAGGTCTAGCAGGGCAGACCCAGTACTTC; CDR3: CASSLVGLAGQTQYF